What follows are 23 T cell receptor beta chains derived from one specimen sequenced in a study of T cell repertoires in cytomegalovirus infection. TCRdb reprocessed the reads with MiXCR, giving one entry per CDR3 protein. This sample has approximately 700,000 distinct CDR3 sequences, with approximately 40% found just once. Sequenced sample: PBMCs. The receptor set was obtained from a human donor in good health (CMV status not recorded). Some clones in this sample may be carry-over from other donors' samples.

This chain uses TRBV28 with TRBJ1-5; 8 bases map to TRBD1. V gave up 5 bases and J gave up 7 bases; unmatched junction bases: 7. Germline V lookup: CDR1 MDHEN, CDR2 SYDVKM. This CDR3 is 14 amino acids long. The CDR3 coding sequence is TGTGCCAGCAGTCGGACAGGGCTAGAGCAGCCCCAGCATTTT. This gives the protein CASSRTGLEQPQHF.

The chain is built from TRBV12-5 and TRBJ1-2; 7 bases map to TRBD1. V lost 4 bases, J lost 7 bases, and 9 bases stayed unmatched. The CDR3 is 14 amino acids. Germline V gene sequence: CDR1 LGHNT, CDR2 FRNRAP. CDR3 DNA sequence: TGTGCTAGTGGTTCCGAGGGGGCGGAGAGTGGCTACACCTTC. Translated, it gives CASGSEGAESGYTF.

The chain links TRBV28 to TRBJ2-2; D is perhaps TRBD1 (5 bases). The germline V gene encodes CDR1 MDHEN and CDR2 SYDVKM. Trimming left V 2 bases short and J 2 bases short, with 12 bases between. The CDR3 length is 16 residues. DNA for the CDR3: TGTGCCAGCAGTTTAGGCATGGGGCTTAACACCGGGGAGCTGTTTTTT. This translates into CASSLGMGLNTGELFF. The full variable domain, in which reference TRBV28 and TRBJ2-2 provide the parts outside the CDR3, is DVKVTQSSRYLVKRTGEKVFLECVQDMDHENMFWYRQDPGLGLRLIYFSYDVKMKEKGDIPEGYSVSREKKERFSLILESASTNQTSMYLCASSLGMGLNTGELFFGEGSRLTVL.

The rearrangement uses TRBV7-6 and TRBJ2-7; 10 bases are a match to TRBD1. V shed 5 bases and J 2 bases; nucleotides not matched to a gene: 6. The CDR3 runs to 15 residues. Germline V gene lookup returns CDR1 SGHVS and CDR2 FNYEAQ. In DNA form, the CDR3 reads TGTGCCAGCAGCCCATACGGGACAGGGGCCTACGAGCAGTACTTC. Protein product: CASSPYGTGAYEQYF.

The chain uses TRBV6-1 and TRBJ1-5, with D possibly being TRBD1 (6 bases). V was cut by 7 bases and J by 7 bases, with 23 bases left in between. The CDR3 contains 16 residues. CDR1 is MNHNS and CDR2 is SASEGT in the germline V gene. The CDR3 DNA sequence: TGTGCCAGCAACCGGAGGGGGGTTCAGGCCCGCCAGCCCCAGCATTTT. Its protein is CASNRRGVQARQPQHF.

This chain links TRBV11-1 with TRBJ2-5; maybe TRBD1 (6 bases). Germline assignment: CDR1 SGHAT and CDR2 FQDESV (reference sequence). This CDR3 contains 16 residues. Trimming cost V 5 bases and J 5 bases, with 21 bases left between them. The CDR3 sequence is CASSPSGQGLGETQYF. CDR3 sequence (DNA): TGTGCCAGCAGCCCCTCGGGGCAGGGGCTCGGTGAGACCCAGTACTTC. Drawing the rest from reference TRBV11-1 and TRBJ2-5, the complete variable domain is EAEVAQSPRYKITEKSQAVAFWCDPISGHATLYWYRQILGQGPELLVQFQDESVVDDSQLPKDRFSAERLKGVDSTLKIQPAELGDSAMYLCASSPSGQGLGETQYFGPGTRLLVL.

This clonotype was detected a few times. The DNA of the CDR3 is TGTGCCAGTAGACTCTTACCGGGACATAGAGCTTTCTTT. It is translated as CASRLLPGHRAFF. The chain carries TRBV19 and TRBJ1-1; a weak D match, TRBD1 (6 bases). CDR3 length equals 13 residues. Germline CDR1 is LNHDA and CDR2 is SQIVND (reference sequence). Trimming pared 6 bases from V and 10 bases from J, leaving 18 bases between.

The table lists this clonotype with a few counts. The chain couples TRBV28 to TRBJ1-1; D is uncertain. V shed 3 bases and J shed 5 bases, with 13 bases lying between them. The V gene's germline CDR1 is MDHEN and CDR2 SYDVKM. The CDR3 is 14 amino acids. The CDR3 DNA reads as TGTGCCAGCAGTTTCGGTCTGATGGGGACTGAAGCTTTCTTT. It codes for CASSFGLMGTEAFF.

V usage is TRBV18 and J usage is TRBJ1-4, with 8 nucleotides matching TRBD1. CDR3 length: 14 residues. Germline lookup yields CDR1 KGHSH and CDR2 LQKENI. The V segment lost 3 bases and the J segment 8 bases; nucleotides outside the gene matches: 5. The CDR3 DNA reads as TGTGCCAGCTCACCCGGGACAGGCCAGGAAAAACTGTTTTTT. It translates to CASSPGTGQEKLFF.

This clonotype was seen a handful of times. V usage is TRBV19 and J usage is TRBJ2-3, with D perhaps matching TRBD2 (6 bases). CDR1 and CDR2 (germline): LNHDA, SQIVND (reference sequence). There are 13 residues in the CDR3. Trimming cost V 6 bases and J 4 bases, with 11 bases left between them. The CDR3 loop reads CASRPTGADTQYF. The DNA for the CDR3 is TGTGCCAGTAGACCCACGGGGGCAGATACGCAGTATTTT.

Note on this clonotype: Given a much more abundant clone one base away, this may be a read error. CDR3 sequence: CPSSFSQEQFF. For the CDR3, the DNA is TGTCCCAGCAGCTTTAGCCAGGAGCAGTTCTTC. V usage is TRBV7-8 and J usage is TRBJ2-1; D remains ambiguous. Germline V gene lookup returns CDR1 SGHVS and CDR2 FQNEAQ. This CDR3 comprises 11 residues.

On this clonotype itself: Sequence at one end of the junction differs from germline and may be a read error. The V and J genes are TRBV12-3 or TRBV12-4 and TRBJ1-6, with D possibly matching TRBD1 (6 bases). The CDR3 loop spans 13 amino acids. CDR3 nucleotides: TGTGCCAGAAGTTTAGAACAGGGATCACCCCTCCACTTT. Amino acids: CARSLEQGSPLHF.

The V call is TRBV27, the J call TRBJ2-7, with TRBD2 as a possible D gene (7 bases). The V end lost 8 bases, the J end lost 0 bases, and 14 bases lay between the germline ends. This CDR3 spans 14 amino acids. The germline V gene has CDR1 MNHEY and CDR2 SMNVEV (reference sequence). CDR3 nucleotide sequence: TGTGCCAGCTGGGAGGGGGGCGCCTCCTACGAGCAGTACTTC. This translates into CASWEGGASYEQYF.

This clonotype was seen a few times. J is TRBJ1-1 and V is TRBV4-2, with no clear D. CDR3 length: 17 amino acids. V was pared by 0 bases and J by 0 bases, with 14 bases between. Per germline, CDR1 LGHNA and CDR2 YNFKEQ. CDR3 in DNA: TGTGCCAGCAGCCAAGAACGAGGGTTTTACATGAACACTGAAGCTTTCTTT. It is translated as CASSQERGFYMNTEAFF.

This clonotype was counted a few times. The chain joins TRBV20-1 to TRBJ2-7; tentative D call: TRBD1 (6 bases). Trimming stripped 4 bases from V and 3 bases from J, with 16 bases between. The CDR3 extends over 14 amino acids. Germline-derived CDR1 and CDR2 are DFQATT and SNEGSKA (reference sequence). The CDR3, as DNA: TGCAGTGCTAAACCCGCAGGACAGCACTACGAGCAGTACTTC. Its protein product is CSAKPAGQHYEQYF.

This chain connects TRBV15 to TRBJ1-5, with no clear D. Germline V CDR1 and CDR2: LNHNV, YYDKDF (reference sequence). The ends were cut back, 8 bases at V and 3 bases at J, with 14 bases in the middle. The CDR3 covers 14 residues. The CDR3 DNA follows: TGTGCCACCGCACCATACAAAGACAATCAGCCCCAGCATTTT. Translated, it gives CATAPYKDNQPQHF.

This clonotype was found a few times. The J gene is TRBJ2-5, the V gene TRBV6-2 or TRBV6-3; 9 nucleotides match TRBD2. Germline loops: CDR1 MNHEY, CDR2 SVGEGT. This CDR3 spans 15 amino acids. Trimming took 7 bases from V and 5 from J; bases not matched to a gene: 11. The DNA of the CDR3 is TGTGCCAGCACCCTGGGGGGTAGCGGGAGCGAGACCCAGTACTTC. This translates into CASTLGGSGSETQYF.

There are many counts of this clonotype. This chain connects TRBV10-3 to TRBJ2-5; TRBD1 or TRBD2 may be the D gene (5 bases each). The CDR3 covers 11 residues. With 8 bases removed from V and 3 bases from J, the gap between germline ends came to 7 bases. CDR1 and CDR2 from the germline V gene are ENHRY and SYGVKD. The CDR3 sequence is CAIRGEETQYF. CDR3 coding DNA: TGTGCCATCCGAGGGGAAGAGACCCAGTACTTC.

This clonotype showed up just a few times. The chain combines TRBV7-6 with TRBJ2-5, with 12 bases that match TRBD2. Looked up from germline, CDR1 is SGHVS and CDR2 is FNYEAQ. Losses at the gene ends were 5 bases for V and 5 bases for J; bases not matched to a gene: 9. This CDR3 region has 16 residues. The CDR3 DNA reads as TGTGCCAGCAGCCACGGACTAGCGGGACTTGGGGAGACCCAGTACTTC. Its protein product is CASSHGLAGLGETQYF.

The rearrangement uses TRBV5-1 and TRBJ2-1; 9 bases are a match to TRBD2. The germline V gene encodes CDR1 SGHRS and CDR2 YFSETQ. This CDR3 has 16 residues. With V trimmed by 4 bases and J by 8 bases, 13 bases remained unmatched. The DNA for the CDR3 is TGCGCCAGCAGCCTCCTCGGGACTAGCATATCTTATGAGCAGTTCTTC. Amino acid sequence: CASSLLGTSISYEQFF.

This clonotype was detected ten times or more. This chain uses TRBV7-9 with TRBJ1-2; D unresolved. The ends were cut back, 3 bases at V and 6 bases at J, with 11 bases in the middle. The CDR3 is 13 amino acids. From germline, CDR1 is SEHNR and CDR2 FQNEAQ (reference sequence). The CDR3 nucleotides read TGTGCCAGCAGCTTTTACGGAACCGATGGCTACACCTTC. This translates into CASSFYGTDGYTF. Combining the CDR3 with reference TRBV7-9 and TRBJ1-2 gives the whole variable domain DTGVSQNPRHKITKRGQNVTFRCDPISEHNRLYWYRQTLGQGPEFLTYFQNEAQLEKSRLLSDRFSAERPKGSFSTLEIQRTEQGDSAMYLCASSFYGTDGYTFGSGTRLTVV.

To note about this clonotype: It is likely a read error, because the conserved phenylalanine at the end of the CDR3 is missing. The chain employs TRBV7-2 and TRBJ2-3; D gene uncertain. The CDR3 is 15 residues long. Trimming shortened V by 1 base and J by 1 base, and 9 bases separated the two germline ends. Germline CDR1 SGHTA, CDR2 FQGNSA. Here the CDR3 reads CASSLGSHCTDTQYL. CDR3 bases: TGTGCCAGCAGCTTAGGGTCCCACTGCACAGATACGCAGTATTTG.

This clonotype was observed a few times. V gene TRBV7-6 combines with J gene TRBJ2-5, with 9 bases lining up with TRBD1. Germline CDR1 SGHVS, CDR2 FNYEAQ. J gave up 7 bases and V 5 bases, and 8 bases lay outside the gene matches. CDR3 size: 14 residues. The CDR3 loop is CASSPSTGGGTQYF. For the CDR3, the DNA is TGTGCCAGCAGCCCTTCGACAGGGGGTGGGACCCAGTACTTC. Full variable domain (outside the CDR3, taken from reference TRBV7-6 and TRBJ2-5): GAGVSQSPRYKVTKRGQDVALRCDPISGHVSLYWYRQALGQGPEFLTYFNYEAQQDKSGLPNDRFSAERPEGSISTLTIQRTEQRDSAMYRCASSPSTGGGTQYFGPGTRLLVL.